The entry below gives a single T cell receptor beta chain sequence along with its context. This sample is part of a study of cytomegalovirus exposure and HLA in healthy donors. The PCR employed 60 Vbeta primers together with 13 Jbeta primers. Sequencing used immunoSEQ multiplex PCR; TCRdb keeps in-frame clones, though not all of them. The sample contains some 130,000 clones, 60% to 85% of which appear only once. This CDR3 has 14 amino acids. J lost 5 bases, V lost 4 bases, and 4 bases had no gene match. Per the germline V gene, CDR1 is MNHEY and CDR2 is SMNVEV (reference sequence). The receptor's source is a human donor in good health. The sequenced sample consisted of PBMCs. The chain recombines TRBV27 with TRBJ2-2, with 7 nucleotides matching TRBD1. Written as DNA, the CDR3 is TGTGCCAGCAGTTCAATACAGGGGACCGGGGAGCTGTTTTTT. Protein product: CASSSIQGTGELFF.